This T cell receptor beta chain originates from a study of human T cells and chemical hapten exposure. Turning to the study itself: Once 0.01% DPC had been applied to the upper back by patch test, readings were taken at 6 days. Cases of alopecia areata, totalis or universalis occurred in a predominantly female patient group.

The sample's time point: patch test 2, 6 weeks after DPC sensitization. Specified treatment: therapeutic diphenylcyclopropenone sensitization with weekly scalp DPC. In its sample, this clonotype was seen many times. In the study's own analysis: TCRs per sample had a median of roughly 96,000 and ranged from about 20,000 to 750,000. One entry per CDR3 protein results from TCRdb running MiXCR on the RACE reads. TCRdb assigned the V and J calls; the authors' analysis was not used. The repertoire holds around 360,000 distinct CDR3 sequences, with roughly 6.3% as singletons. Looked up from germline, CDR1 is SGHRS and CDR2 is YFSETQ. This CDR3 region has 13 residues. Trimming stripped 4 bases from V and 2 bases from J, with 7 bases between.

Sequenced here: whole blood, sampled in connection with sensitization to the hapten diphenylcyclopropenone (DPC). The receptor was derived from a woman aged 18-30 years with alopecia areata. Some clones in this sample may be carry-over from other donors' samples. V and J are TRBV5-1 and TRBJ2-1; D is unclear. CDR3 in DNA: TGCGCCAGCAGCCCCAATCCCTACAATGAGCAGTTCTTC. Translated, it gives CASSPNPYNEQFF.